The entry that follows covers one T cell receptor (beta chain) sequence. This sample is part of a study of control samples from healthy donors and cancer patients. Looked up from germline, CDR1 is SEHNR and CDR2 is FQNEAQ (reference sequence). V lost 4 bases to trimming and J lost 5 bases, with 14 bases between them. The CDR3 is 15 residues long. Some clones are missing from TCRdb's copy, which holds only in-frame ones; the method was immunoSEQ multiplex PCR. The sample lists 200,000 or so clones; around 94% were seen once. Material for sequencing was blood. The rearrangement uses TRBV7-9 and TRBJ1-4; a weak D match, TRBD1 (5 bases). The receptor was derived from a man aged 45-60 years in good health. CDR3 DNA: TGTGCCAGCAGCTCCCGGGACGGTCGGAATGAAAAACTGTTTTTT. Translated, it gives CASSSRDGRNEKLFF.